This TCR beta chain was sequenced in a study of blood T cell repertoires in COVID-19 (dated by TCRdb to about 2020). With regard to the full study: The collaborator samples originated in the United States, Italy and Spain and spanned the acute and convalescent phases of COVID-19. Deeply sampled blood TCRbeta repertoires from subjects exposed to, actively infected with, or recovered from COVID-19 were included in the dataset. The repertoires were released in a freely available public database meant as a resource for research on the immune response to SARS-CoV-2. The material from the prospective study consisted of cDNA or gDNA derived from T cells, B-cell-depleted T cells, or PBMCs. Where available, HLA class I and class II types were obtained from metadata supplied by the sample provider rather than from assay-based typing. Nearly every sample came with metadata listing a de-identified subject ID, COVID-19 status, age in years and sex. The samples were drawn from the first 160 participants of the ongoing ImmuneRACE study and from 1,254 subjects provided by 6 global collaborators.

Findings and caveats that apply to the study as a whole: Clinical and demographic metadata were provided uncurated, with the amount varying by source and participant.

Germline trimming amounts to 1 base on V and 4 bases on J, with 18 as the count of junction bases outside the gene matches. Its CDR3 holds 20 amino acids, cysteine through phenylalanine. Solely the CDR3 DNA is kept, with 60 bases framed from the first base. CDR1 is given as MNHEY and CDR2 as SVGEGT, both from the germline V gene. TCRbeta CDR3 regions were amplified from genomic DNA using the immunoSEQ Assay, a bias-controlled multiplex PCR. The study's processing was this. The number of nucleated cells in each sample was estimated by amplification of reference gene primers within the assay. To quantify the absolute abundance of each unique TCRbeta CDR3 rearrangement, sequence reads were collapsed and filtered. Productive Simpson clonality was computed per sample as the square root of Simpson's diversity index over productive rearrangements. TCRdb obtained this table from immuneACCESS and retained in-frame rearrangements with V and J assigned. These tables miss some clones; where compared with another copy, unresolved V genes account for less than half of the shortfall, and the remainder is unexplained. V and J calls plus clone size are reproduced from that table; the DNA served to infer D and trimming. The sample table records roughly 160,000 clones; 88% of these occur just once. The ten largest clones take up roughly 2% of the sample.

Samples from volunteer blood donors who had recovered from COVID-19 were contributed by a second Seattle source. The collaborating institutions used their own protocols to collect whole blood in K2EDTA tubes. For TCRbeta analysis, collaborator samples were shipped as frozen whole blood, as isolated PBMCs, or as DNA extracted from either sample type. On this clone itself: Its cognate antigen has yet to be identified. Base qualities were left out, and no much larger clone turns up one base away.

Sequencing used peripheral blood. The receptor's source is a man aged 45 to 65 who had recovered from COVID-19. Rearrangement joined TRBV6-2 or TRBV6-3 to TRBJ2-2, and TRBD2 matches 7 of the central bases. The CDR3 corresponds to CASSYFSAGASNPLTGELFF. The DNA is as follows: TGTGCCAGCAGTTACTTCTCGGCGGGAGCTTCGAATCCCCTCACCGGGGAGCTGTTTTTT.